A selection of T cell receptor beta chains follows, all from one sample in a study of molecular identifiers for immune sequencing clone quantification. TCRdb analysed the PCR reads with MiXCR anew, one entry per CDR3 protein. The repertoire consists of some 590,000 distinct CDR3 sequences, with roughly 27% occurring once and the leading ten covering 0.78%. Sequencing was performed on naive CD8+ T cells from blood, with Jurkat cell RNA spiked in. Source of these receptors: a human donor in good health. Some libraries in this study had Jurkat cell RNA spiked in. The CDR3 runs from the conserved cysteine through the conserved F or W. Fields, in order: D gene, V gene, CDR3 protein. A D gene is named only where the DNA matches it firmly.

>TRBD1|TRBV20-1
CSARGSRDRVFYEQYF
>-|TRBV5-6
CASSLYRALNTEAFF
>-|TRBV19
CASTSGPKPHEQYF
>-|TRBV7-2
CASNGGARVNTEAFF
>-|TRBV30
CAQQGGVPYEQYF
>TRBD2|TRBV6-5
CASSQRGGRAVETQYF
>TRBD1|TRBV30
CAWSTGIAIQPQHF
>TRBD2|TRBV12-3/TRBV12-4
CASSSGTSFYNEQFF
>-|TRBV4-1
CASSLPSGSSSGANVLTF
>TRBD1|TRBV7-9
CASSQGAWETQYF
>-|TRBV2
CASSPWGASSNQPQHF
>TRBD2|TRBV12-3/TRBV12-4
CASSLKPPGLAFADTQYF
>-|TRBV7-9
CASSLADLTEQYF
>-|TRBV28
CASSLYGEEADEAFF
>-|TRBV27
CASSSGDYGYTF
>TRBD2|TRBV6-2/TRBV6-3
CASSAGRGSTDTQYF
>-|TRBV11-2
CASSLAVGGDEQYF
>TRBD2|TRBV7-9
CASSSSGTLYEQYF
>-|TRBV2
CASSEEAGQETQYF
>TRBD1|TRBV20-1
CSAIQTDRGTHEQYF
>-|TRBV27
CASSLRGAGELFF
>TRBD1|TRBV5-5
CASIPSTGGYEQYF
>-|TRBV10-1
CASSRDSLYNEQFF
>TRBD1|TRBV7-9
CASSLDVGDRAEAFF
>TRBD1|TRBV15
CATSTQTDRGSTEALF
>TRBD1|TRBV19
CASSIFPGGDEQFF
>TRBD2|TRBV9
CASSVGSGGGLSTDTQYF
>-|TRBV19
CASSPMGGNSPLHF
>-|TRBV12-3/TRBV12-4
CAGSLEYSGEAFF